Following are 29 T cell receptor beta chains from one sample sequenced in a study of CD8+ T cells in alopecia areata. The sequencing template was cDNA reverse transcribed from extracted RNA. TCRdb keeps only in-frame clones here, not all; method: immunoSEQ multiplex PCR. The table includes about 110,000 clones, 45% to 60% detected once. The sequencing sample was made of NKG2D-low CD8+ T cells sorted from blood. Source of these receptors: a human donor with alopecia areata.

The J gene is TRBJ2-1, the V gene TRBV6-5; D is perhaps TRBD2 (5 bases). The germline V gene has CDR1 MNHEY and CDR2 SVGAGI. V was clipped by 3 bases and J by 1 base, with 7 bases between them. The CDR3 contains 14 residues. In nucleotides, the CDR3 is TGTGCCAGCAGTTATCGAGGGTCCTACAATGAGCAGTTCTTC. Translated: CASSYRGSYNEQFF.

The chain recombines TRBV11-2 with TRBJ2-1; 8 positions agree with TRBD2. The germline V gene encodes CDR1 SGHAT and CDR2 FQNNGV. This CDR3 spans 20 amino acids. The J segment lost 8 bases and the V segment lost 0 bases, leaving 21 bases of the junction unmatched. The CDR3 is CASSLEFPRGGLDVFDEQFF. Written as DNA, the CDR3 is TGTGCCAGCAGCTTAGAGTTCCCACGGGGGGGACTAGATGTGTTCGATGAGCAGTTCTTC. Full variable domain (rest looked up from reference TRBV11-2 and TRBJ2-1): EAGVAQSPRYKIIEKRQSVAFWCNPISGHATLYWYQQILGQGPKLLIQFQNNGVVDDSQLPKDRFSAERLKGVDSTLKIQPAKLEDSAVYLCASSLEFPRGGLDVFDEQFFGPGTRLTVL.

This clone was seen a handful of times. The DNA of the CDR3 is TGTGCCAGCAGTCCCCACGAACGGGACAGGGACTACGAGCAGTACTTC. This encodes CASSPHERDRDYEQYF. The chain combines TRBV2 with TRBJ2-7; 9 bases align to TRBD1. There are 16 residues in the CDR3. J was trimmed by 3 bases and V by 5 bases; bases with no gene match: 11. Germline lookup yields CDR1 SNHLY and CDR2 FYNNEI.

The CDR3 coding sequence is TGTGCCAGCAGCGGCGTGGGCAGGGACTACGAGCAGTACTTC. This sequence encodes CASSGVGRDYEQYF. V gene TRBV28 combines with J gene TRBJ2-7, with D possibly matching TRBD1 (5 bases). Germline V gene lookup returns CDR1 MDHEN and CDR2 SYDVKM. V was trimmed by 6 bases and J by 3 bases, leaving 15 bases between them. There are 14 residues in the CDR3.

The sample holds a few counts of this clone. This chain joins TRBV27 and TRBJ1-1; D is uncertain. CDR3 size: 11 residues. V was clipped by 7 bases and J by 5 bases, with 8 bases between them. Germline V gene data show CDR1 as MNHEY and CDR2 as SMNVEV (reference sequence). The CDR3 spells CASTEGTEAFF. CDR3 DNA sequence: TGTGCCAGCACAGAGGGAACTGAAGCTTTCTTT.

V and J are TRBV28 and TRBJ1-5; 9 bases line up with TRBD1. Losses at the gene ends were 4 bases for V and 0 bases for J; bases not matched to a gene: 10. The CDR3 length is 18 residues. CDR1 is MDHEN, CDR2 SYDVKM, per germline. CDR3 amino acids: CASSSPETGGSSNQPQHF. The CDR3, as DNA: TGTGCCAGCAGTTCCCCCGAGACAGGGGGGAGTAGCAATCAGCCCCAGCATTTT.

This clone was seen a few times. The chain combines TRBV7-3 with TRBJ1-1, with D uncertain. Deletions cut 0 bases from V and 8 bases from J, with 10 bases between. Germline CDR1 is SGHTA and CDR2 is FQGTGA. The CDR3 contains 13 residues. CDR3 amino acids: CASSLTSGSEAFF. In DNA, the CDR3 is TGTGCCAGCAGCTTAACAAGTGGGTCAGAAGCTTTCTTT.

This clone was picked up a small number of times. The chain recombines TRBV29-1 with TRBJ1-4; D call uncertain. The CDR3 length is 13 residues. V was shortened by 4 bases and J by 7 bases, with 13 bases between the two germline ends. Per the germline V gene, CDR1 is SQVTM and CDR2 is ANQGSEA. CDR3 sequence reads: CSVAPRGGEKLFF. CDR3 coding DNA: TGCAGCGTTGCCCCACGGGGTGGTGAAAAACTGTTTTTT.

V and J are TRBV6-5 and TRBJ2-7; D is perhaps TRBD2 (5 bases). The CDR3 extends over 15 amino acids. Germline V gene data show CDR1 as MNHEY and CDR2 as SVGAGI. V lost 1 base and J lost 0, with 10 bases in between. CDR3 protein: CASSYYSGVSYEQYF. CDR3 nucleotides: TGTGCCAGCAGTTACTATTCCGGGGTCTCCTACGAGCAGTACTTC.

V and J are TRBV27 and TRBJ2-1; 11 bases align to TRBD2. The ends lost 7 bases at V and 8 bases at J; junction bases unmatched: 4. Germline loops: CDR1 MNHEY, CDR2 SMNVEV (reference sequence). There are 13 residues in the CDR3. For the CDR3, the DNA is TGTGCCAGCACCCTGACTAGCGGGGATGAGCAGTTCTTC. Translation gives CASTLTSGDEQFF.

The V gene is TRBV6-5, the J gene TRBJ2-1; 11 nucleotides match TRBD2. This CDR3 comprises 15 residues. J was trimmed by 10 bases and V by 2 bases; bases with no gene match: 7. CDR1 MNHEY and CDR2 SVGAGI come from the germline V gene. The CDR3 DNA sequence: TGTGCCAGCAGTTACATGACTAGCGGGATGGGAGAGCAGTTCTTC. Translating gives CASSYMTSGMGEQFF.

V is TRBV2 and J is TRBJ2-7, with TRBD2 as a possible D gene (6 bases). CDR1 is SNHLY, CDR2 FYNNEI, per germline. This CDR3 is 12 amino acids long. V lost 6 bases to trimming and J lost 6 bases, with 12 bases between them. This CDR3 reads CASSLREREQYF. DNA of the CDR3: TGTGCCAGCAGCCTCCGGGAGCGCGAGCAGTACTTC.

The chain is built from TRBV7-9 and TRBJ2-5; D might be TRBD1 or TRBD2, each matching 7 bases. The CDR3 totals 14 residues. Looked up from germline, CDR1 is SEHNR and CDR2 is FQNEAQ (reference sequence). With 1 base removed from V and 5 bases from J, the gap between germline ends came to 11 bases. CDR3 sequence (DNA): TGTGCCAGCAGCTTAGTCCAGGGGGGGGAGACCCAGTACTTC. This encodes CASSLVQGGETQYF.

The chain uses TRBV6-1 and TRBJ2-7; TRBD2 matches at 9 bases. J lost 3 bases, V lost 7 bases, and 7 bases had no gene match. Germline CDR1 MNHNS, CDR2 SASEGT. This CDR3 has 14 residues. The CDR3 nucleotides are TGTGCCAGCACCACTAGCGGGCAACTCTACGAGCAGTACTTC. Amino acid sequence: CASTTSGQLYEQYF.

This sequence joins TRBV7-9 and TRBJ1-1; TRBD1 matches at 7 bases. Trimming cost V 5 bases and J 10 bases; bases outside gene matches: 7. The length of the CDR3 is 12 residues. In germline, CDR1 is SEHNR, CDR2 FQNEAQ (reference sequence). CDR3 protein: CASSGRQGRAFF. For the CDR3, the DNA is TGTGCCAGCAGCGGCCGACAGGGAAGAGCTTTCTTT.

CDR3 region: CASSVSRSLNTEAFF. For the CDR3, the DNA is TGTGCCAGCAGTGTCAGCAGGTCCCTGAACACTGAAGCTTTCTTT. The chain recombines TRBV2 with TRBJ1-1; unclear D gene. In germline, CDR1 is SNHLY, CDR2 FYNNEI. V was cut by 4 bases and J by 0 bases, with 12 bases left in between. This CDR3 has 15 amino acids. Together with reference TRBV2 and TRBJ1-1, the CDR3 gives the full variable domain: EPEVTQTPSHQVTQMGQEVILRCVPISNHLYFYWYRQILGQKVEFLVSFYNNEISEKSEIFDDQFSVERPDGSNFTLKIRSTKLEDSAMYFCASSVSRSLNTEAFFGQGTRLTVV.

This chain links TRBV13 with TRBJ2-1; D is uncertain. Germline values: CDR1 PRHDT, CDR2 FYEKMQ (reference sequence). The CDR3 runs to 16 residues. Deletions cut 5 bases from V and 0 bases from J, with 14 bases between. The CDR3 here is CASSPRTRSSYNEQFF. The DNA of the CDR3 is TGTGCCAGCAGCCCCCGAACTCGCTCCTCCTACAATGAGCAGTTCTTC. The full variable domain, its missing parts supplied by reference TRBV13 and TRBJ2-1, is AAGVIQSPRHLIKEKRETATLKCYPIPRHDTVYWYQQGPGQDPQFLISFYEKMQSDKGSIPDRFSAQQFSDYHSELNMSSLELGDSALYFCASSPRTRSSYNEQFFGPGTRLTVL.

This CDR3 reads CASSSSTSGNYEQYF. CDR3 in DNA: TGTGCCAGCAGTTCCTCCACTAGCGGGAACTACGAGCAGTACTTC. The chain is built from TRBV27 and TRBJ2-7, with 10 bases fitting TRBD2. CDR1 and CDR2 (germline): MNHEY, SMNVEV (reference sequence). Losses at the gene ends were 4 bases for V and 3 bases for J; bases not matched to a gene: 6. The length of the CDR3 is 15 residues.

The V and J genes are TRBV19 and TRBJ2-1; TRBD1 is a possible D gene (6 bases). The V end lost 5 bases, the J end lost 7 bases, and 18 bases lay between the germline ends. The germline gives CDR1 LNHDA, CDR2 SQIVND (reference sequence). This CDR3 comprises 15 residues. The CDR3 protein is CASSRGHRDLNEQFF. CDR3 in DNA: TGTGCCAGTAGTCGAGGTCACAGGGATCTAAATGAGCAGTTCTTC. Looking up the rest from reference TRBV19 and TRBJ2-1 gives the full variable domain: DGGITQSPKYLFRKEGQNVTLSCEQNLNHDAMYWYRQDPGQGLRLIYYSQIVNDFQKGDIAEGYSVSREKKESFPLTVTSAQKNPTAFYLCASSRGHRDLNEQFFGPGTRLTVL.

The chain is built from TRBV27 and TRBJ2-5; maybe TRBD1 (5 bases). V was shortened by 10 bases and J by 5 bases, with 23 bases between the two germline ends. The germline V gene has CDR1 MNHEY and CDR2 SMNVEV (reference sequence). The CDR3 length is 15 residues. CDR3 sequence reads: CATKESLSTDETQYF. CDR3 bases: TGTGCCACCAAAGAATCACTTTCGACAGACGAGACCCAGTACTTC.

The CDR3 sequence: CAGTGGVSEQYF. The CDR3, as DNA: TGTGCCGGGACAGGAGGGGTCTCCGAGCAGTACTTC. V usage is TRBV30 and J usage is TRBJ2-7, with 8 bases fitting TRBD1. This CDR3 comprises 12 residues. With 8 bases clipped from V and 6 bases from J, the junction kept 9 bases outside the gene matches. The V gene's germline CDR1 is GTSNPN and CDR2 SVGIG (reference sequence).

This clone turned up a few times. The CDR3 nucleotides read TGCAGCGTGACAGACAGGGATGAAGCTTTCTTT. This gives the protein CSVTDRDEAFF. The chain combines TRBV29-1 with TRBJ1-1, with 7 bases identical to TRBD1. The CDR3 length is 11 residues. The V segment lost 6 bases and the J segment 7 bases; nucleotides outside the gene matches: 5. The germline V gene has CDR1 SQVTM and CDR2 ANQGSEA.

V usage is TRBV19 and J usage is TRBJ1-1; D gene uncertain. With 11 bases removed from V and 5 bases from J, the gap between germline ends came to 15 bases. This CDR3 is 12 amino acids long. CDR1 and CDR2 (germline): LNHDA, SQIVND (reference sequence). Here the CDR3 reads CASSAGSTEAFF. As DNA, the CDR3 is TGTGCCTCATCAGCGGGCTCAACTGAAGCTTTCTTT.

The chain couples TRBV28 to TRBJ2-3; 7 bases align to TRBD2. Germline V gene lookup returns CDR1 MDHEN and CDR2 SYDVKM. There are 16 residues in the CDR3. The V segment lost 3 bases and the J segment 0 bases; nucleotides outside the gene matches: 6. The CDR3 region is CASSLGRGTSTDTQYF. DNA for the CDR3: TGTGCCAGCAGTTTGGGGCGGGGGACTAGCACAGATACGCAGTATTTT. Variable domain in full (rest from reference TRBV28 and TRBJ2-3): DVKVTQSSRYLVKRTGEKVFLECVQDMDHENMFWYRQDPGLGLRLIYFSYDVKMKEKGDIPEGYSVSREKKERFSLILESASTNQTSMYLCASSLGRGTSTDTQYFGPGTRLTVL.

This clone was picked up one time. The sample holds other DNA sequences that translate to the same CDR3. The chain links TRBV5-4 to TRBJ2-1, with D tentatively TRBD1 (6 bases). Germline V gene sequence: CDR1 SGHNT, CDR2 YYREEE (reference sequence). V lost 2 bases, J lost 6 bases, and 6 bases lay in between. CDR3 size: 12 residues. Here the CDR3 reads CASSLGGNEQFF. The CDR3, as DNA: TGTGCCAGCAGCTTAGGGGGCAATGAGCAGTTCTTC.

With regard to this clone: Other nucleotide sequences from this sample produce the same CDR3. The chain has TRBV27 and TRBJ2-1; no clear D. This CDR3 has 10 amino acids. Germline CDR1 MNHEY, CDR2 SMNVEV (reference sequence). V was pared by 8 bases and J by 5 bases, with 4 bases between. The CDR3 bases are TGTGCCAGCGGCCACAATGAGCAGTTCTTC. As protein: CASGHNEQFF.

The CDR3 is CASSSRILAGGSPEQYF. The CDR3 nucleotides are TGTGCCAGCAGCTCGAGAATACTAGCGGGAGGATCCCCCGAGCAGTACTTC. The V gene is TRBV7-9, the J gene TRBJ2-7; 12 nucleotides line up with TRBD2. The V gene end was trimmed by 4 bases and the J gene end by 6 bases; junction bases not matched to a gene: 13. This CDR3 spans 17 amino acids. Per the germline V gene, CDR1 is SEHNR and CDR2 is FQNEAQ (reference sequence).

The CDR3 sequence is CASSRALYTGELFF. In nucleotides, the CDR3 is TGTGCCAGCAGTAGGGCACTTTACACCGGGGAGCTGTTTTTT. This sequence joins TRBV9 and TRBJ2-2; D unclear. Trimming took 5 bases from V and 3 from J, leaving 11 bases between them. The CDR3 spans 14 residues. Germline V CDR1 and CDR2: SGDLS, YYNGEE. The full variable domain, rest sourced from reference TRBV9 and TRBJ2-2, is DSGVTQTPKHLITATGQRVTLRCSPRSGDLSVYWYQQSLDQGLQFLIQYYNGEERAKGNILERFSAQQFPDLHSELNLSSLELGDSALYFCASSRALYTGELFFGEGSRLTVL.

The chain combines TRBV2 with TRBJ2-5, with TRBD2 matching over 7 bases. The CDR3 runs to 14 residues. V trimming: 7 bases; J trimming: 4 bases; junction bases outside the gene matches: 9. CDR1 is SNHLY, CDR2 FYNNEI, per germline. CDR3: CASNSAGSPETQYF. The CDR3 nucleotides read TGTGCCAGCAATTCAGCGGGAAGTCCAGAGACCCAGTACTTC.